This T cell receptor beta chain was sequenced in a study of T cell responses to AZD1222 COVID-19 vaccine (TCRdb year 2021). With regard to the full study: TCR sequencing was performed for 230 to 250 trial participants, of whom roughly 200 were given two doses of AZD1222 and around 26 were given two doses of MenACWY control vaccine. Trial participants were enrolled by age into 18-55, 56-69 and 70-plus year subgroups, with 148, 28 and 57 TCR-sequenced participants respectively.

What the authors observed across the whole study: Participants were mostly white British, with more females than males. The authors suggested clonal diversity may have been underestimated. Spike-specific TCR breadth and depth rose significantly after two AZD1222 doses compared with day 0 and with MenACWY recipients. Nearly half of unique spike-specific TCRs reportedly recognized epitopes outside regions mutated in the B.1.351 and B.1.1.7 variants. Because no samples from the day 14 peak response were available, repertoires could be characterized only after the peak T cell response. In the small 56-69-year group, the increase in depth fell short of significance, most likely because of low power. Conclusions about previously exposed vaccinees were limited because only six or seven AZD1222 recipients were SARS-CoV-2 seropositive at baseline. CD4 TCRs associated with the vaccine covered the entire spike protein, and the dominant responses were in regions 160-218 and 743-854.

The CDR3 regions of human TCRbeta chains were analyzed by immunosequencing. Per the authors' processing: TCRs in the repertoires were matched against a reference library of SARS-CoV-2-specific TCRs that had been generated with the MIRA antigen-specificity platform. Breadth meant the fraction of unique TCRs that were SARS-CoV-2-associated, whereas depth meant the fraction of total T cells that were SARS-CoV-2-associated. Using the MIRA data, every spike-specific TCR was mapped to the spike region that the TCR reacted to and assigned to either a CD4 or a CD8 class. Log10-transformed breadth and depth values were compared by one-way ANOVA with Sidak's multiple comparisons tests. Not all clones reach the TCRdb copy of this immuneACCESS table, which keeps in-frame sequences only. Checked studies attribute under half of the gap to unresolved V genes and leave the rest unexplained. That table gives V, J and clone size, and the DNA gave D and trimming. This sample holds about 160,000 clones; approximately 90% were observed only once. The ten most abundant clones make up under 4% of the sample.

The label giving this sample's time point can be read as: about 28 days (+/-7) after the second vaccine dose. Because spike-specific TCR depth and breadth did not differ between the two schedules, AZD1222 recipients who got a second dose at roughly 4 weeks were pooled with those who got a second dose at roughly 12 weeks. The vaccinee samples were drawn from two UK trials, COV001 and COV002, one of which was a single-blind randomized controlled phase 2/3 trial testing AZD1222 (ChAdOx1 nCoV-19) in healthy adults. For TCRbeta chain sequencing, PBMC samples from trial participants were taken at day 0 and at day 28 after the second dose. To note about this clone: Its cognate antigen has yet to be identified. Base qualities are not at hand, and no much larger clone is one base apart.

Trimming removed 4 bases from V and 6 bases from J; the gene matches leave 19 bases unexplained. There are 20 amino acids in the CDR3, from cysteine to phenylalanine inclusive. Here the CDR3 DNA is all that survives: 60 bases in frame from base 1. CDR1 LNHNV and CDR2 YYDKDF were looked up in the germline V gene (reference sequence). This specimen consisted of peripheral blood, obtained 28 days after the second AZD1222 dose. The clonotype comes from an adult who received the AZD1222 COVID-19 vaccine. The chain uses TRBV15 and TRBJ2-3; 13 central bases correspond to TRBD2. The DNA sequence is TGTGCCACCAGCACAGAGACTAGCGGGAGGCTATCCCCAGGCGGGGATACGCAGTATTTT. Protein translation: CATSTETSGRLSPGGDTQYF.